The clone carrying this T cell receptor (beta chain) has a count of ten or more. The antigen remains unidentified. Time point of the sample: newly diagnosed GD, antithyroid drugs for less than 3 months. Researchers made the TCR library from RNA that was extracted from PBMCs. Germline V CDR1 and CDR2: SNHLY, FYNNEI. The V and J ends lost 7 bases and 8 bases respectively, with 14 bases between them. The CDR3 sequence is 13 residues long. This sample is part of a study of regulatory T cells in long-lasting Graves disease. General study points: Newly diagnosed Graves' patients had higher TCR diversity than persistent ones.

iRepertoire HTBI primers and Arm-PCR of CDR3 regions built TCR beta libraries. In the original workflow: From all samples, identification returned roughly 15 TRBJ and about 60 TRBV segments. One entry per CDR3 protein results from TCRdb running MiXCR on the multiplex PCR reads. TCRdb assigned the V and J calls; the authors' analysis was not used. The sample contains approximately 560,000 distinct CDR3 sequences, more than 15% of which appear only once. These same records also appear under a second study, on T cells in Graves' hyperthyroidism and ophthalmopathy. That study reports: In the first-round RT-PCR of the TCR CDR3, the HTBI primer set was used.

The sample consisted of peripheral blood mononuclear cells (PBMCs), taken at new diagnosis, from a patient treated with antithyroid drugs. The receptor was isolated from a man younger than 35 with Graves disease. This rearrangement joins TRBV2 to TRBJ1-4, with a possible D match to TRBD1 (5 bases). CDR3 loop: CASMKGSNEKLFF. The CDR3 DNA is TGTGCCAGCATGAAGGGGTCAAACGAAAAACTGTTTTTT.